This T cell receptor (beta chain) was captured in a study of PD-L1 blockade in urothelial cancer. Study information: The year 2014 saw patients start atezolizumab, 1,200 mg intravenously every 3 weeks. T cells numbered a median of roughly 150,000 in the blood samples.

The repertoire was sequenced with immunoSEQ multiplex PCR; TCRdb's copy has only in-frame clones and lacks some. This sample has tens of thousands of clones; roughly 85% occur once, and the top ten carry 1.5% to 2%. Germline V CDR1 and CDR2: SNHLY, FYNNEI. The CDR3 is 13 amino acids. The V gene lost 4 bases and the J gene lost 4 bases, with 10 bases spanning the gap. Stated time point: peripheral blood 6 weeks after treatment start. The sequence was obtained from a man between 65 and 79 years old with urothelial cancer. The sequences come from PBMCs, collected around atezolizumab (anti-PD-L1) treatment. This chain joins TRBV2 and TRBJ1-2; D may be TRBD1 (5 bases). The CDR3, as DNA: TGTGCCAGCAGTGCCGGGGGGATCTATGGCTACACCTTC. It is translated as CASSAGGIYGYTF.